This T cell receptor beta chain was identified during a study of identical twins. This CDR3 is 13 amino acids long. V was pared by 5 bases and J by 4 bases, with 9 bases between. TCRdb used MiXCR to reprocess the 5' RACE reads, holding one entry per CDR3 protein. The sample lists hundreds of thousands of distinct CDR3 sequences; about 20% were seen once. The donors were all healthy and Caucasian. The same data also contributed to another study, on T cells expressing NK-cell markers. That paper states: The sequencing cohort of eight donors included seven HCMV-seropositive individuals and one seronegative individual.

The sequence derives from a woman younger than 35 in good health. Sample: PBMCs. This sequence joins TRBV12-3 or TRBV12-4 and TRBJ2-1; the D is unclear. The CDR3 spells CASSVVLYNEQFF. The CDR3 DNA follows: TGTGCCAGCAGTGTCGTCCTTTACAATGAGCAGTTCTTC.